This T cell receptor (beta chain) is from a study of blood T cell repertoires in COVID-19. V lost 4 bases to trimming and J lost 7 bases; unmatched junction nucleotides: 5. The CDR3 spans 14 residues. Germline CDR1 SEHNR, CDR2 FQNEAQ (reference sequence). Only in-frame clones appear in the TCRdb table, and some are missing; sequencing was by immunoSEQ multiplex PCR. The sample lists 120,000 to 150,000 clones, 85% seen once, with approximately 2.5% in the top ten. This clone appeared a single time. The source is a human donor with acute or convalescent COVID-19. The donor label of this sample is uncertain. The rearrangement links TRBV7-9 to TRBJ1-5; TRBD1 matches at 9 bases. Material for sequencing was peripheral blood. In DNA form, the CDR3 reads TGTGCCAGCAGCTCACAGGGGGCTGAACAGCCCCAGCATTTT. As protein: CASSSQGAEQPQHF.